This paragraph reports one TCR beta chain. Its antigen remains unidentified. This specimen belongs to a study of cytomegalovirus exposure and HLA in healthy donors. Study-wide results and caveats: Among TCR beta chains, those listed as cytomegalovirus-associated numbered over 150. A further, later analysis showed that HLA-associated TCR beta chains (compared with equally common others) were more clonally expanded.

The CDR3 loop spans 13 amino acids. Germline-derived CDR1 and CDR2 are MNHNS and SASEGT. Trimming took 6 bases from V and 0 from J; bases not matched to a gene: 1. The PCR contained 60 Vbeta and 13 Jbeta primers. Sequenced by immunoSEQ multiplex PCR; TCRdb stores in-frame clones only, minus some. This sample's clone table lists 63,000 or so clones. Sampled while nominally healthy, donors likely had unrecorded immune exposures. J is TRBJ2-7 and V is TRBV6-1, with 8 bases matching TRBD1. What was sequenced was PBMCs. The sequence came from a boy younger than 18 in good health and CMV-seronegative. CDR3 residues: CASSGQGSYEQYF. As DNA, the CDR3 is TGTGCCAGCAGCGGACAGGGCTCCTACGAGCAGTACTTC.